The entry that follows covers one T cell receptor beta chain sequence. Its antigen has not been determined. No base quality values were provided; no much bigger clone lies one nucleotide off. Receptor amplification or capture employed the immunoSEQ multiplex PCR assay. A mixture of 60 forward primers for TCR Vbeta segments and 13 reverse primers for TCR Jbeta segments was used in the multiplex PCR. The CDR3 region of rearranged TCR beta genes was amplified from genomic DNA by a multiplex PCR assay. On the Illumina HiSeq System, the amplified TCR beta libraries were sequenced as 87-base-pair reads. The published analysis was carried out like this. In a later analysis, tens of millions of unique TCR beta chains were counted across the approximately 670 repertoires, and around 10 million of these chains were shared by at least two donors. Raw reads were error-corrected and collapsed into unique sequences with a nearest-neighbor algorithm that merged closely related sequences to remove PCR and sequencing errors. To assign V, D and J gene segments, CDR3 sequences were aligned to IMGT reference sequences. For a sequence to be retained, a match of at least six nucleotides to both a V gene segment and a J gene segment was required. A rearrangement counted as productive if the CDR3 had no stop codons and remained in frame with V and J, and every other rearrangement counted as non-productive. CDR3 was defined by IMGT convention, running from the second conserved V-encoded cysteine to the conserved J-encoded phenylalanine. In an earlier analysis of around 640 of the donors, sequences lacking an unambiguous match to a single V gene segment were excluded. In an earlier analysis of 500 to 750 of the donors, V segments were called functional above 56.7% productive rearrangements and were called segregating when the between-donor standard deviation exceeded 5%. To diagnose cytomegalovirus status from the catalog of TCR beta chain sequences, a statistical classification framework was built. A later analysis assigned V and J genes by comparing TCR nucleotide sequences with IMGT/GENE-DB human TR gene sequences. Using the TCRdist pipeline, a later analysis assigned CDR3 sequences along with most-parsimonious VDJ recombination scenarios. In a later analysis, each TCR beta chain was defined by its CDR3 amino acid sequence together with its V-gene family, and reads without a unique V-gene family were excluded. To address suspected cross-contamination and a sequencing artifact, a later analysis removed 550 to 750 highly shared, low-generation-probability nucleotide sequences. For each public chain, a later analysis derived a clonal expansion index from normalized ranks of inferred template counts within each repertoire. In a later analysis, generation probabilities were computed with a VDJ recombination model fitted to out-of-frame rearrangements, and the resulting probabilities were checked against IGoR. A later analysis scored TCR-TCR, TCR-HLA and TCR-CMV co-occurrence with hypergeometric tests, applying a repertoire-size bias correction to TCR pairs. In a later analysis, false discovery rates were estimated by permuting HLA or CMV assignments 20 times. In a later analysis, co-occurring TCRs were grouped using DBSCAN, and TCRdist sequence similarity was added for clustering within HLA-allele-positive subsets. Repertoires with fewer than 30,000 or more than 120,000 public chains, plus five repertoires with anomalous nucleotide sharing, were excluded from co-occurrence clustering. Not all clones reach the TCRdb copy of this immuneACCESS table, which keeps in-frame sequences only. Checked studies attribute under half of the gap to unresolved V genes and leave the rest unexplained. V, J and clone size are those of that table, while D and trimming were read from the DNA. The sample table lists about 160,000 clones, 76% of them with a count of one. Together, the top ten hold approximately 0.76% of the sample.

This record belongs to a study of cytomegalovirus exposure and HLA in healthy donors (dated by TCRdb to the late 2010s). Context from the whole study: An earlier analysis of roughly 630 of the donors reported approximately 270 Gb of sequence data and around 110 million unique TCR beta sequences from 150 million to 200 million T cells. The genetic ancestry cluster associated with self-reported Caucasian donors included about 84% of the 398 genotyped donors. All discovery cohort repertoires had been generated on a single sequencing platform. Rather than drawing on any new phenotypic data, the later analysis identified candidate immune exposures from TCR beta sequences and the way those sequences occurred across donors. The aim of the study was to test whether cataloging public T cell receptors could identify signatures of past pathogen exposure. The study profiled the T cell repertoires of fewer than 850 subjects by immunosequencing and related them to cytomegalovirus serostatus. Around 320 gigabases of sequencing data and roughly 90 million unique TCR sequences were included in an early release covering roughly 600 HLA-typed donors. A later analysis re-analyzed previously published TCR beta repertoires from several hundred donors and added high-resolution HLA genotyping to study TCR occurrence patterns. To predict cytomegalovirus infection status, the study combined high-throughput TCR immunosequencing, statistical association of individual TCRs with disease status, and machine learning. An earlier analysis of nearly 600 of the donors applied high-throughput TCR beta sequencing to assess whether each TCR beta V gene segment acted as functional or pseudogenic. Across about 380 genotyped donors of the cohort, an average of about 240,000 unique TCR beta nucleotide sequences per donor were sequenced, and approximately 19% of those sequences were non-productive. Alongside the repertoire data, information on donor age, sex, ethnicity and CMV serostatus was compiled. A later genetic analysis used genome-wide SNP genotypes for about three fifths of the 666 donors, treating that subset as a discovery cohort. Typing coverage varied by locus: roughly 620-640 donors for A, B, C, DRB1 and DQB1; about 520 for DQA1; about 590 for DPA1; around 490 for DPB1. A separate validation cohort of approximately 120 different subjects was used in addition to the roughly 620-subject first cohort. HLA typing included class I and class II loci at four-digit resolution. A handful of DR-DQ haplotypes were handled as single units for association and clustering because linkage in the cohort was strong. Beyond this particular receptor, the publication reports: Most CMV-associated TCR beta chains appeared to be HLA-restricted in a later analysis, and the HLA associations seemed to be driven largely by CMV exposure. At a false discovery rate of 0.05, a later analysis linked 16,951 TCR beta sequences to specific HLA alleles. A later analysis found that HLA-associated TCR beta chains were more clonally expanded and had lower generation probabilities than equally common non-associated chains. A cluster of highly shared sequence variants was judged likely to represent a technical artifact of the sequencing pipeline. A further reported finding was that TCR beta sequences accurately predicted the HLA-A and HLA-B alleles for most subjects in the first cohort. According to a later genetic analysis, donors in an Asian-associated ancestry cluster had fewer N-insertions in productive TCRs than the approximately 690-donor mean. The presence/absence analyses assumed that sequencing depth was roughly uniform across donors, and that assumption may not be true. Approximately 16 rarely observed V segments, including chromosome 9 orphons, were excluded from the earlier analysis of a few hundred of the donors because counts were too low. The only immune exposure information available for the cohort was CMV serostatus. HLA typing was unavailable for some donors at each locus, so association tests used only the typed subset. Most TCR sequences were seen in very few donors, while some public TCRs were found in many individuals. Linkage disequilibrium might explain the correlated functional status among segregating V segments, but an unknown experimental factor could not be excluded. Strong co-occurrence of HLA alleles, especially DR and DQ, made assigning TCR associations to individual alleles difficult. In both the original and validation cohorts, the classifier was reported to diagnose cytomegalovirus status with high specificity and sensitivity. The 87-base-pair reads could not distinguish some IMGT-functional V segments, including TRBV6-2 and TRBV6-3, so those segments were excluded. In the study, 150 to 200 TCR beta chains were listed as associated with cytomegalovirus. A later genetic analysis associated a missense DCLRE1C variant with V-gene and J-gene trimming of TCR beta chains, and an independent cohort replicated the association. Several of the top co-occurrence clusters appeared to be linked to parvovirus B19, influenza, CMV and Epstein-Barr virus, according to a later analysis. In vitro tests confirmed that three of the cytomegalovirus-associated TCR beta chains recognize cytomegalovirus antigens. This cohort had only TCR beta chains sequenced, and the lack of alpha or paired-chain data limited which features could be detected. An earlier analysis of several hundred of the donors showed that most TCR beta V segments appeared in productive rearrangements either about 87% or about 30% of the time, which broadly matched IMGT annotations. It was suggested by the authors that the approach could potentially be generalized to other disease states and immunological phenotypes. A later analysis found that TCR association rates varied across HLA loci, with DRB1 alleles showing the most associated TCRs and HLA-C alleles the fewest.

CDR1 and CDR2 were assigned from the germline V gene as SGHAT and FQNNGV. CDR3 length: 13 amino acids, cysteine to phenylalanine. Of the read, only the CDR3 DNA is kept; its 39 bases are in frame from base 1. Trimming removed 1 base from V and 13 bases from J; the gene matches leave 4 bases unexplained. The cohort consisted of approximately 670 healthy bone marrow donors. All cohort members were sampled while nominally healthy, although unrecorded immune exposures were likely present. The donor was CMV seronegative and belonged to the group of several hundred seronegative cohort members. A peripheral blood sample was collected from each donor, and TCR beta sequencing was performed on peripheral blood mononuclear cells. Genomic DNA was extracted from the blood cell samples with the Qiagen DNeasy Blood Extraction Kit.

Sequenced: PBMCs. The rearranged chain carries TRBV11-2 and TRBJ2-1, and 10 junction bases match TRBD2. The sequence came from a female donor in good health and CMV-seronegative. The CDR3 loop reads CASSLGLAGEQFF. Read as DNA, the sequence is TGTGCCAGCAGCTTAGGTCTAGCGGGAGAACAGTTCTTC.